The following is a T cell receptor beta chain sequence with its context. No antigen is known for it. This entry is derived from a study of CD8 T cells in ankylosing spondylitis. The study's findings and limits: A TCR beta motif of 8 or 9 highly homologous variants appeared characteristic of ankylosing spondylitis blood.

TCRdb ran MiXCR on the 5' RACE reads and lists one entry per CDR3 protein. The repertoire holds about 360,000 distinct CDR3 sequences, with more than 20% as singletons. Germline V gene data show CDR1 as SNHLY and CDR2 as FYNNEI. CDR3 length: 14 amino acids. The germline V and J ends were trimmed by 1 base and 8 bases, with 14 bases remaining between them. Sequenced material: blood, either unsorted or a sorted T cell fraction (not recorded which). This sequence originates from a male donor with ankylosing spondylitis or in good health (not recorded which). The chain is built from TRBV2 and TRBJ1-2; D unclear. The CDR3, as DNA: TGTGCCAGCAGTGAAGTTAGGGTGTTGAGAGGCTACACCTTC. Its protein product is CASSEVRVLRGYTF. Full variable domain (remainder filled in from reference TRBV2 and TRBJ1-2): EPEVTQTPSHQVTQMGQEVILRCVPISNHLYFYWYRQILGQKVEFLVSFYNNEISEKSEIFDDQFSVERPDGSNFTLKIRSTKLEDSAMYFCASSEVRVLRGYTFGSGTRLTVV.